A selection of T cell receptor beta chains follows, all from one sample in a study of shared clonotypes between healthy human individuals. Assay: immunoSEQ multiplex PCR; the TCRdb copy retains only in-frame clones and omits some. Found here are around 2,000,000 clones, 85% to 95% of them singletons; the top ten hold 0.13%. Sequencing was done on a sample of naive CD4+ T cells sorted from blood. Source of these receptors: a young man in good health. The CDR3 runs from the conserved cysteine through the conserved F or W. D genes are given only for firm matches. Some rows have no size entry. The others give once, few or many, or a class for an expanded clone.

v_call	j_call	clone_size	cdr3_length	d_call	cdr3_nt	cdr3_aa
TRBV7-2	TRBJ2-3	.	16	TRBD2	TGTGCCAGCAGCTTAGCTAGCGGGGTGGGCACAGATACGCAGTATTTT	CASSLASGVGTDTQYF
TRBV19	TRBJ2-3	.	15	.	TGTGCCAGTAGTAAGGGCGGGCGGGGCACAGATACGCAGTATTTT	CASSKGGRGTDTQYF
TRBV19	TRBJ2-7	.	12	TRBD1	TGTGCCAGTAGTACACAGGGGAGCGAGCAGTACTTC	CASSTQGSEQYF
TRBV6-5	TRBJ2-1	.	14	TRBD2	TGTGCCAGCAGAAATAGCGGGAGGGCCCATGAGCAGTTCTTC	CASRNSGRAHEQFF
TRBV28	TRBJ2-2	.	15	TRBD1	TGTGCCAGCAGTGGGGGACAGGGGTTCACCGGGGAGCTGTTTTTT	CASSGGQGFTGELFF
TRBV7-9	TRBJ2-5	.	15	TRBD2	TGTGCCAGCAGTCTCGGTAGCGGGAGCCAAGAGACCCAGTACTTC	CASSLGSGSQETQYF
TRBV11-2	TRBJ2-7	.	17	TRBD2	TGTGCCAGCAGCTTAGTGCTAGCGGGAGTGGGATTCTACGAGCAGTACTTC	CASSLVLAGVGFYEQYF
TRBV7-2	TRBJ2-7	.	19	.	TGTGCCAGCAGCCAAATGGGGACAGGTTTCCTAGCGGGTCTCGACGAGCAGTACTTC	CASSQMGTGFLAGLDEQYF
TRBV5-1	TRBJ2-3	.	14	.	TGCGCCAGCAGCTTGCGGGAGCAGGTAGATACGCAGTATTTT	CASSLREQVDTQYF
TRBV9	TRBJ2-7	.	15	TRBD2	TGTGCCAGCAGCGTAGCTAGCGGGCCTTCCTACGAGCAGTACTTC	CASSVASGPSYEQYF
TRBV9	TRBJ1-4	.	15	TRBD1	TGTGCCAGCAGCGCTCGGGACAGCCCTAATGAAAAACTGTTTTTT	CASSARDSPNEKLFF
TRBV29-1	TRBJ2-1	.	15	.	TGCAGCGGGGGACACAACGACATATACAGGGATGAGCAGTTCTTC	CSGGHNDIYRDEQFF
TRBV7-3	TRBJ2-3	.	15	TRBD1	TGTGCCAGCAGCTCCAGGGGGCGGGGCACAGATACGCAGTATTTT	CASSSRGRGTDTQYF
TRBV10-1	TRBJ2-7	.	14	TRBD1	TGCGCCAGCAGTGAGGAAACAGGGGCCTACGAGCAGTACTTC	CASSEETGAYEQYF
TRBV6-1	TRBJ2-7	.	15	.	TGTGCCAGCAGTGTCCAGACAGGACTCTCCTACGAGCAGTACTTC	CASSVQTGLSYEQYF
TRBV18	TRBJ2-2	.	16	TRBD1	TGTGCCAGCTCACCACCCGGACAGGGGAGCACCGGGGAGCTGTTTTTT	CASSPPGQGSTGELFF
TRBV5-6	TRBJ2-6	.	15	.	TGTGCCAGCAGCTTGTACAGCTCTGGGGCCAACGTCCTGACTTTC	CASSLYSSGANVLTF
TRBV7-2	TRBJ2-3	.	16	TRBD2	TGTGCCAGCAGCCCCCAGGGACTAGCGGGGGTTAATACGCAGTATTTT	CASSPQGLAGVNTQYF
TRBV28	TRBJ2-7	.	15	TRBD1	TGTGCCAGCAGCGAGGGGGGACAGGTCTCCTACGAGCAGTACTTC	CASSEGGQVSYEQYF
TRBV6-6	TRBJ1-1	once	16	.	TGTGCCAGCAGTTCTTTCCCCGGGTCGAAGAACACTGAAGCTTTCTTT	CASSSFPGSKNTEAFF
TRBV9	TRBJ2-3	.	14	.	TGTGCCAGCAGCGTACAGAGCCTTGGGGATACGCAGTATTTT	CASSVQSLGDTQYF
TRBV5-1	TRBJ1-1	.	14	.	TGCGCCAGCAGCCCCGGGACGGGGAACACTGAAGCTTTCTTT	CASSPGTGNTEAFF
TRBV5-6	TRBJ2-7	.	16	.	TGTGCCAGCAGCTTACAGCCTAAACACTTCAGCTACGAGCAGTACTTC	CASSLQPKHFSYEQYF
TRBV9	TRBJ2-3	once	16	TRBD1	TGTGCCAGCAGCACAGGGGGCAAAAAGCCCACAGATACGCAGTATTTT	CASSTGGKKPTDTQYF
TRBV5-4	TRBJ1-1	.	14	TRBD1	TGTGCCAGCAGTCGGGGACAGCAGAACACTGAAGCTTTCTTT	CASSRGQQNTEAFF
TRBV6-6	TRBJ1-2	.	13	.	TGTGCCAGCCTAGGTTCCCTCAACTATGGCTACACCTTC	CASLGSLNYGYTF
TRBV28	TRBJ2-5	.	15	.	TGTGCCAGCAGTTTGGGAGGGGGGGGCCAAGAGACCCAGTACTTC	CASSLGGGGQETQYF
TRBV6-1	TRBJ2-2	.	19	TRBD2	TGTGCCAGCAGTGGAGGAAAATGGACTAGCGGGAGTCTGGCCGGGGAGCTGTTTTTT	CASSGGKWTSGSLAGELFF
TRBV19	TRBJ2-3	.	15	.	TGTGCCAGTAGTCTGACGACAGGCATGACAGATACGCAGTATTTT	CASSLTTGMTDTQYF
TRBV10-3	TRBJ1-5	.	14	TRBD1	TGTGCCATCAGTAACAGGGGGCTAGGGCAGCCCCAGCATTTT	CAISNRGLGQPQHF
TRBV10-3	TRBJ1-6	few	15	.	TGTGCCATCAGTGCAAAGTCAGCAGGCAATTCACCCCTCCACTTT	CAISAKSAGNSPLHF
TRBV2	TRBJ2-7	.	16	TRBD1	TGTGCCAGCGCGACAGGGGGCAGGGGAGGGACTTACGAGCAGTACTTC	CASATGGRGGTYEQYF
TRBV6-1	TRBJ2-1	.	15	.	TGTGCCAGCAGTGCCTCGCCTGGGCCATCGGAGGAGCAGTTCTTC	CASSASPGPSEEQFF
TRBV4-3	TRBJ2-2	.	19	.	TGCGCCAGCAGCCAAGAGACTGGCGGGACATACGCGAACACCGGGGAGCTGTTTTTT	CASSQETGGTYANTGELFF
TRBV7-2	TRBJ2-3	.	13	TRBD2	TGTGCCAGCACGGGGGGGAGCACAGATACGCAGTATTTT	CASTGGSTDTQYF